Shown below are 18 T cell receptor beta chains from a single sample sequenced in a study of cytotoxic CD8 clonotypes in ibrutinib-treated CLL. Assay used: immunoSEQ multiplex PCR; TCRdb lists only in-frame clones, some missing. The sample has roughly 160,000 clones, 84% seen once. The sample consisted of PBMCs, taken after 24 months of ibrutinib treatment. Receptor source: a human donor with chronic lymphocytic leukemia.

CDR3 DNA: TGTGCCAGCAGTTCCGCCAGGAGGGGCAATCAGCCCCAGCATTTT. Translating gives CASSSARRGNQPQHF. This chain links TRBV28 with TRBJ1-5; D call uncertain. Germline V lookup: CDR1 MDHEN, CDR2 SYDVKM. V dropped 4 bases and J dropped 2 bases, with 12 bases sitting between them. This CDR3 comprises 15 residues. Together with reference TRBV28 and TRBJ1-5, the CDR3 gives the full variable domain: DVKVTQSSRYLVKRTGEKVFLECVQDMDHENMFWYRQDPGLGLRLIYFSYDVKMKEKGDIPEGYSVSREKKERFSLILESASTNQTSMYLCASSSARRGNQPQHFGDGTRLSIL.

The J gene is TRBJ1-2, the V gene TRBV19, with 9 positions matching TRBD1. Trimming at V came to 6 bases and at J to 4 bases, leaving 9 bases not matched to a gene. Germline V gene sequence: CDR1 LNHDA, CDR2 SQIVND (reference sequence). This CDR3 is 15 amino acids long. The DNA for the CDR3 is TGTGCCAGTAGAAGAATACAGGGGGCTAGCTATGGCTACACCTTC. Translated, it gives CASRRIQGASYGYTF.

This clone appeared a few times. The V gene is TRBV28, the J gene TRBJ2-5, with 14 bases aligning to TRBD2. The CDR3 is 16 amino acids. Germline V lookup: CDR1 MDHEN, CDR2 SYDVKM. J lost 5 bases, V lost 6 bases, and 8 bases had no gene match. The chain's CDR3 is CASSTGLAGVAETQYF. The CDR3 coding sequence is TGTGCCAGCAGCACGGGACTAGCGGGAGTCGCCGAGACCCAGTACTTC.

The rearrangement uses TRBV4-3 and TRBJ2-7, with a possible D match to TRBD2 (7 bases). This CDR3 has 16 amino acids. Between the trimmed V and J ends, which lost 4 bases and 5 bases, there was a span of 21 bases. The germline V gene encodes CDR1 LGHNA and CDR2 YSLEER. For the CDR3, the DNA is TGCGCCAGCAGCCCTGGGGGGGGGCGGTCTTCCCACGAGCAGTACTTC. Its protein is CASSPGGGRSSHEQYF.

The J gene is TRBJ2-1, the V gene TRBV9; the match to TRBD1 covers 10 bases. V shed 3 bases, J shed 4 bases, and the junction held 4 bases outside the gene matches. From germline, CDR1 is SGDLS and CDR2 YYNGEE. This CDR3 comprises 15 residues. CDR3 loop: CASSAAGQGYNEQFF. The CDR3, as DNA: TGTGCCAGCAGCGCTGCGGGACAGGGGTACAATGAGCAGTTCTTC.

J is TRBJ1-1 and V is TRBV18, with unresolved D. With 6 bases removed from V and 3 bases from J, the gap between germline ends came to 14 bases. CDR1 is KGHSH and CDR2 is LQKENI in the germline V gene. This CDR3 spans 14 amino acids. The CDR3 protein is CASSLSGRDTEAFF. The CDR3 bases are TGTGCCAGCTCCCTGTCAGGTAGGGACACTGAAGCTTTCTTT.

The V and J genes are TRBV18 and TRBJ2-3; 9 bases are a match to TRBD1. V was pared by 4 bases and J by 4 bases, with 9 bases of the junction left unmatched. CDR1 is KGHSH, CDR2 LQKENI, per germline. The CDR3 spans 16 residues. In DNA form, the CDR3 reads TGTGCCAGCTCACTCAGAGAACAGGGGGCAGCAGATACGCAGTATTTT. Protein product: CASSLREQGAADTQYF.

V usage is TRBV5-4 and J usage is TRBJ2-1, with D possibly TRBD1 on 5 matching bases. The V and J ends lost 3 bases and 8 bases respectively, with 18 bases between them. Germline V gene sequence: CDR1 SGHNT, CDR2 YYREEE (reference sequence). The CDR3 loop spans 15 amino acids. DNA of the CDR3: TGTGCCAGCAGCTGGGGCCAGGCCCGATCGGATGAGCAGTTCTTC. Its translation: CASSWGQARSDEQFF.

The gene calls are TRBV7-9 and TRBJ1-1; D is unresolved. This CDR3 is built from 12 residues. V lost 5 bases and J lost 2, with 6 bases in between. CDR1 is SEHNR, CDR2 FQNEAQ, per germline (reference sequence). CDR3 amino acids: CASSPQNTEAFF. As DNA, the CDR3 is TGTGCCAGCAGCCCTCAAAACACTGAAGCTTTCTTT.

This rearrangement joins TRBV15 to TRBJ1-4; TRBD1 is a possible D gene (5 bases). The CDR3 sequence is 18 residues long. CDR1 is LNHNV and CDR2 is YYDKDF in the germline V gene (reference sequence). The germline V and J ends were trimmed by 4 bases and 0 bases, with 18 bases remaining between them. The CDR3 nucleotides read TGTGCCACCAGCACATTTAGGGCAGGGCCCTCAACTAATGAAAAACTGTTTTTT. Protein product: CATSTFRAGPSTNEKLFF.

This clone was picked up one time. The gene calls are TRBV19 and TRBJ1-2, with 9 bases aligning to TRBD1. Germline V gene sequence: CDR1 LNHDA, CDR2 SQIVND (reference sequence). The CDR3 length is 18 residues. J gave up 6 bases and V 3 bases, and 17 bases lay outside the gene matches. The CDR3 region is CASSILGMLGDRVDGYTF. The CDR3 coding sequence is TGTGCCAGTAGTATTCTAGGAATGCTTGGGGACAGGGTGGATGGCTACACCTTC. The variable domain in full, completed from reference TRBV19 and TRBJ1-2, reads DGGITQSPKYLFRKEGQNVTLSCEQNLNHDAMYWYRQDPGQGLRLIYYSQIVNDFQKGDIAEGYSVSREKKESFPLTVTSAQKNPTAFYLCASSILGMLGDRVDGYTFGSGTRLTVV.

V usage is TRBV21-1 and J usage is TRBJ1-2; TRBD1 is the table's D call, not checked against the DNA. TRBV21-1 is given as a pseudogene. The CDR3 is made up of 15 amino acids. CDR3 DNA: TGTGCCAGCAGCGGGGACAGGGGGGGCGACTATGGCTACACCTTC. Its protein product is CASSGDRGGDYGYTF.

The chain has TRBV5-1 and TRBJ2-6, with D possibly TRBD1 on 5 matching bases. Trimming took off 0 bases at V and 0 bases at J, with 25 bases between the two ends. CDR1 SGHRS and CDR2 YFSETQ come from the germline V gene. There are 22 residues in the CDR3. In DNA, the CDR3 is TGCGCCAGCAGCTTGGGGGCAGGGCAAGTTTTCGAAAAGACCTCTGGGGCCAACGTCCTGACTTTC. This translates into CASSLGAGQVFEKTSGANVLTF. The full variable domain, with the rest looked up from reference TRBV5-1 and TRBJ2-6, is KAGVTQTPRYLIKTRGQQVTLSCSPISGHRSVSWYQQTPGQGLQFLFEYFSETQRNKGNFPGRFSGRQFSNSRSEMNVSTLELGDSALYLCASSLGAGQVFEKTSGANVLTFGAGSRLTVL.

The rearrangement links TRBV28 to TRBJ1-3; D call uncertain. This CDR3 contains 17 residues. Trimming stripped 6 bases from V and 4 bases from J, with 22 bases between. The germline V gene encodes CDR1 MDHEN and CDR2 SYDVKM. The CDR3 sequence: CASSLTRQAYYGNTIYF. In DNA, the CDR3 is TGTGCCAGCAGCCTCACCCGGCAGGCTTATTACGGAAACACCATATATTTT.

J is TRBJ2-3 and V is TRBV7-9; D ambiguous. Per the germline V gene, CDR1 is SEHNR and CDR2 is FQNEAQ (reference sequence). This CDR3 region has 11 residues. Trimming pared 3 bases from V and 3 bases from J, leaving 1 base between. Here the CDR3 reads CASSFTDTQYF. CDR3 DNA sequence: TGTGCCAGCAGCTTTACAGATACGCAGTATTTT.

The J gene is TRBJ1-1, the V gene TRBV18, with D maybe TRBD1 (5 bases). The CDR3 consists of 15 residues. Germline V gene sequence: CDR1 KGHSH, CDR2 LQKENI. V was pared by 6 bases and J by 2 bases, with 16 bases between. CDR3 nucleotide sequence: TGTGCCAGCTCTCGACAGACCGGGACCAACACTGAAGCTTTCTTT. Its translation: CASSRQTGTNTEAFF.

V gene TRBV18 combines with J gene TRBJ1-1; 8 nucleotides align to TRBD1. CDR1 and CDR2 (germline): KGHSH, LQKENI. The CDR3 is 15 residues long. V gave up 1 base and J gave up 3 bases; unmatched junction bases: 4. The CDR3 DNA is TGTGCCAGCTCACCACGGACAGGGTGGGACACTGAAGCTTTCTTT. Translation gives CASSPRTGWDTEAFF.

This clone appeared a few times. The chain joins TRBV7-9 to TRBJ1-1, with D perhaps TRBD1 (6 bases). Per germline, CDR1 SEHNR and CDR2 FQNEAQ (reference sequence). This CDR3 is built from 15 residues. V was shortened by 5 bases and J by 0 bases, with 13 bases between the two germline ends. CDR3 sequence: CASSTLQGMNTEAFF. In DNA, the CDR3 is TGTGCCAGCAGCACACTACAGGGAATGAACACTGAAGCTTTCTTT.